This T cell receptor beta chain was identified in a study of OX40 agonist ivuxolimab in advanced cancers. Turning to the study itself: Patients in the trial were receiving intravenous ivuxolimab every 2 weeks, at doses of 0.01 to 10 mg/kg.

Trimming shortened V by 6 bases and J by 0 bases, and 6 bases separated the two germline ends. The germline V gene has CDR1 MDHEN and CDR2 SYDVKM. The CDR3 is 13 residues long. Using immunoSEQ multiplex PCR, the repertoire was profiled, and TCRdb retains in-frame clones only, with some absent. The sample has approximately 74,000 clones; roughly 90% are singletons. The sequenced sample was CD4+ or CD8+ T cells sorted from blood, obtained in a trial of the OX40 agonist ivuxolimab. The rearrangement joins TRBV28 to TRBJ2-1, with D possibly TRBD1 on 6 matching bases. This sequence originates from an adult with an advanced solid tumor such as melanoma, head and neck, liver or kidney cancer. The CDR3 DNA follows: TGTGCCAGCAGGGACAGCTCCTACAATGAGCAGTTCTTC. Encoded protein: CASRDSSYNEQFF.